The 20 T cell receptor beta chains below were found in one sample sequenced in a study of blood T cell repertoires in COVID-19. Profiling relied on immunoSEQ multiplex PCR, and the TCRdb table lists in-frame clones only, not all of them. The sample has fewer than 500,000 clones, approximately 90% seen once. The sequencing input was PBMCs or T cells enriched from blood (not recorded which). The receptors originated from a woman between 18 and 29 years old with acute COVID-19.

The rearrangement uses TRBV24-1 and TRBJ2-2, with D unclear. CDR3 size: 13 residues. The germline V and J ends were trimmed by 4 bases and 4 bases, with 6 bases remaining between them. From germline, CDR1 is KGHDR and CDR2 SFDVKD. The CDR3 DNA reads TGTGCCACCAGTGAAACAATCACCGGGGAGCTGTTTTTT. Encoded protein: CATSETITGELFF.

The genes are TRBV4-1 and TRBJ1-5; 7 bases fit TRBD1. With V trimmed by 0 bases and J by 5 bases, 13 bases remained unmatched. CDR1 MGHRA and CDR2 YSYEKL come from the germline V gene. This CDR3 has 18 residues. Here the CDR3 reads CASSQDRQGLGTHQPQHF. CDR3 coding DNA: TGCGCCAGCAGCCAAGATCGACAGGGATTGGGAACACATCAGCCCCAGCATTTT.

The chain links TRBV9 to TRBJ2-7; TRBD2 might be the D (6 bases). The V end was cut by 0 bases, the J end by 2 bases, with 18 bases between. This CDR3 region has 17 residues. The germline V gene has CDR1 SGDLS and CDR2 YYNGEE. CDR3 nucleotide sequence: TGTGCCAGCAGCGTAGGCGTGGGTGAGCGGGCCGCCTACGAGCAGTACTTC. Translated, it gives CASSVGVGERAAYEQYF.

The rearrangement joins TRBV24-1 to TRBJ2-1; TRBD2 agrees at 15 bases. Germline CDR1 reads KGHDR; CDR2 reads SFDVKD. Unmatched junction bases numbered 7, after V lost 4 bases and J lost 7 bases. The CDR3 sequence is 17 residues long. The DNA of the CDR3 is TGTGCCACCAGTGACGTGGGACTAGCGGGGGGAAGGAATGAGCAGTTCTTC. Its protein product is CATSDVGLAGGRNEQFF.

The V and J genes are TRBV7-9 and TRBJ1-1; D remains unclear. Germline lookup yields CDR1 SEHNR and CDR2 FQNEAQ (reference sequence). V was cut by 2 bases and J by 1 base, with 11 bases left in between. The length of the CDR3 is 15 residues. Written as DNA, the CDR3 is TGTGCCAGCAGCTTATCGTTAAAAAAGAACACTGAAGCTTTCTTT. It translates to CASSLSLKKNTEAFF. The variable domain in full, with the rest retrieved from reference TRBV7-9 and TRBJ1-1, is DTGVSQNPRHKITKRGQNVTFRCDPISEHNRLYWYRQTLGQGPEFLTYFQNEAQLEKSRLLSDRFSAERPKGSFSTLEIQRTEQGDSAMYLCASSLSLKKNTEAFFGQGTRLTVV.

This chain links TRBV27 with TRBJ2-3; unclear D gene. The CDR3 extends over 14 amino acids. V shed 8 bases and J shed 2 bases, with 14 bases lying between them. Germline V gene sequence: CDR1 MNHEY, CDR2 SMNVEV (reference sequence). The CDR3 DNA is TGTGCCAGCGGCGCTTCTAGGTCCACAGATACGCAGTATTTT. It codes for CASGASRSTDTQYF.

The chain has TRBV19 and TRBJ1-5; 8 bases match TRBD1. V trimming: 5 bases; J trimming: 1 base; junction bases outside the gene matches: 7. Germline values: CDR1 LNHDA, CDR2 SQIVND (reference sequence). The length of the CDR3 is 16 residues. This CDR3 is CASSPIDRGSNQPQHF. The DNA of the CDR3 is TGTGCCAGTAGTCCGATAGACAGGGGAAGCAATCAGCCCCAGCATTTT.

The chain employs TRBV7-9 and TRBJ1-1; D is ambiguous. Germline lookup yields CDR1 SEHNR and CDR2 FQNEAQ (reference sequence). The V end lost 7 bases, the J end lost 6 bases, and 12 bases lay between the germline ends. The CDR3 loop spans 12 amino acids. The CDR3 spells CASTRGRSEAFF. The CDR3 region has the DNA TGTGCCAGCACCCGGGGAAGGTCTGAAGCTTTCTTT. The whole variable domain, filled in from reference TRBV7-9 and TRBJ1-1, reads DTGVSQNPRHKITKRGQNVTFRCDPISEHNRLYWYRQTLGQGPEFLTYFQNEAQLEKSRLLSDRFSAERPKGSFSTLEIQRTEQGDSAMYLCASTRGRSEAFFGQGTRLTVV.

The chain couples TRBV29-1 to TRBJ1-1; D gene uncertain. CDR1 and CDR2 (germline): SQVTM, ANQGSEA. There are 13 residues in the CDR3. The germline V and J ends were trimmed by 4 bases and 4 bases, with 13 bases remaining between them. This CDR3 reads CSVGGRGSTEAFF. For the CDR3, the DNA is TGCAGCGTTGGTGGCAGAGGGAGCACTGAAGCTTTCTTT. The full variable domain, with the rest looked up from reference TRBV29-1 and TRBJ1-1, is SAVISQKPSRDICQRGTSLTIQCQVDSQVTMMFWYRQQPGQSLTLIATANQGSEATYESGFVIDKFPISRPNLTFSTLTVSNMSPEDSSIYLCSVGGRGSTEAFFGQGTRLTVV.

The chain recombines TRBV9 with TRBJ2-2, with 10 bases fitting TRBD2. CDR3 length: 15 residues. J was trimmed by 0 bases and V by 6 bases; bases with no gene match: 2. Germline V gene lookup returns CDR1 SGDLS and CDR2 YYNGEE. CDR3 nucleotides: TGTGCCAGCACTAGCGGGAGAGCGAACACCGGGGAGCTGTTTTTT. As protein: CASTSGRANTGELFF. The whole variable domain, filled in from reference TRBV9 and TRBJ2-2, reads DSGVTQTPKHLITATGQRVTLRCSPRSGDLSVYWYQQSLDQGLQFLIQYYNGEERAKGNILERFSAQQFPDLHSELNLSSLELGDSALYFCASTSGRANTGELFFGEGSRLTVL.

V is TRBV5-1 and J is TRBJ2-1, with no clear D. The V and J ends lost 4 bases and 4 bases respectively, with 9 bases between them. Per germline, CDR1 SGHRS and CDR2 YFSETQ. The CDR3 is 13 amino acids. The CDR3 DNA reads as TGCGCCAGCAGCGAGAACGTTTACAATGAGCAGTTCTTC. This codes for CASSENVYNEQFF.

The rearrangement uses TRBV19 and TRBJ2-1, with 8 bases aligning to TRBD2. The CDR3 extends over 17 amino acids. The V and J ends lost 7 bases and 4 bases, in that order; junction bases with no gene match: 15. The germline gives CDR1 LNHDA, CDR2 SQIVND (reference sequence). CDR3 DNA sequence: TGTGCCAGTAATCCCGCCTTAGGGGCGGGAGGTTACAATGAGCAGTTCTTC. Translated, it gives CASNPALGAGGYNEQFF. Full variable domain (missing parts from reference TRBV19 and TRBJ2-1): DGGITQSPKYLFRKEGQNVTLSCEQNLNHDAMYWYRQDPGQGLRLIYYSQIVNDFQKGDIAEGYSVSREKKESFPLTVTSAQKNPTAFYLCASNPALGAGGYNEQFFGPGTRLTVL.

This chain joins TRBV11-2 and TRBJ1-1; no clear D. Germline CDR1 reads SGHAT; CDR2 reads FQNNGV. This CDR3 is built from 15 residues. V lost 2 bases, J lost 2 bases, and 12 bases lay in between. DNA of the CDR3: TGTGCCAGCAGCTTACAACAGATATCCAACACTGAAGCTTTCTTT. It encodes CASSLQQISNTEAFF.

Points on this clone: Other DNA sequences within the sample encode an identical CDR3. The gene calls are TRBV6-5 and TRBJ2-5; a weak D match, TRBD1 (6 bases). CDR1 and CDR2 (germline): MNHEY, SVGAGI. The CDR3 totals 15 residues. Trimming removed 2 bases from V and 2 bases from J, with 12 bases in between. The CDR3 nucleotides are TGTGCCAGCAGTTACGGTGGGGGCGGTCAAGAGACCCAGTACTTC. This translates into CASSYGGGGQETQYF.

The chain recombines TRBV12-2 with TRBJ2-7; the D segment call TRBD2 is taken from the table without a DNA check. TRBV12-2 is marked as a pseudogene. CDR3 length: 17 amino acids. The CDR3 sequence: CASRLALVVLPFYEQYF. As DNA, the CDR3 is TGTGCAAGTCGCTTAGCGTTAGTCGTCCTCCCCTTCTACGAGCAGTACTTC.

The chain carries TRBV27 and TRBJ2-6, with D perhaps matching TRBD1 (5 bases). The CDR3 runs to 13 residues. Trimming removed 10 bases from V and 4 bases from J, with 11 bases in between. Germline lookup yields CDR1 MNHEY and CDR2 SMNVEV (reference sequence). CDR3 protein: CATKGSGANVLTF. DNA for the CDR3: TGTGCCACTAAGGGGTCCGGGGCCAACGTCCTGACTTTC.

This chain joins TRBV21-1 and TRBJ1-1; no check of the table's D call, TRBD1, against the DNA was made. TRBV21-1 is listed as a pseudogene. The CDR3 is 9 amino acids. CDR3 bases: TGTGCCAGCAGCACAGGGGCTTTCTTT. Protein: CASSTGAFF.

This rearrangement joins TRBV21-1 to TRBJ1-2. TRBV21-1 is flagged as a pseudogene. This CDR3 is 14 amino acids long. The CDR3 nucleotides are TGTGCCAGCAGCAAAGACGGCGGAAACTATGGCTACACCTTC. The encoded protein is CASSKDGGNYGYTF.

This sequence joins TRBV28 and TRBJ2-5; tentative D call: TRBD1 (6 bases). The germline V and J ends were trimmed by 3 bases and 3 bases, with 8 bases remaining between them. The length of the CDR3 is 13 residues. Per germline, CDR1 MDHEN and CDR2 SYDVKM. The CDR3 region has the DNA TGTGCCAGCAGTTTTAGGACAGAAGAGACCCAGTACTTC. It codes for CASSFRTEETQYF.

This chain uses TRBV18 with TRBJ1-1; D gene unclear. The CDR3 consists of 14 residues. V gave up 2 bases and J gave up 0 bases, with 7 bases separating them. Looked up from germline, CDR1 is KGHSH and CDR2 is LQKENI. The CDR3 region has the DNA TGTGCCAGCTCACCAGAGGGCCTGAACACTGAAGCTTTCTTT. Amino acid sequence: CASSPEGLNTEAFF.